Below, 10 T cell receptor delta chains from the same sample are listed, as sequenced in a study of Vδ1+ human thymocytes (dated by TCRdb to the late 2010s). Data came from an Illumina MiSeq. RNA was extracted with the RNeasy mini kit and reverse transcribed using Superscript III. To generate the CDR3 amplicons, a multiplex PCR was run using pooled V-gene forward primers together with a constant-region reverse primer that carried Illumina adaptor overhangs. TCRdb reprocessed the public reads with the caller CATT; rows with the same DNA were merged afterwards. This sample is represented by fewer than 90,000 delta-chain clones; about 35% of them were singletons. The ten largest clones take up about 0.26% of the sample. Study-level results and caveats: The thymic TRG and TRD repertoires appeared highly polyclonal, with Gaussian CDR3 length distributions, in contrast to the oligoclonal repertoires of peripheral blood.

Their antigens are not known. The sequencing sample was made of Vdelta1+ gamma-delta thymocytes from the thymus. The intended sense of this specimen's cell subset or site label: FACS-sorted CD3+ TCRalphabeta- TCRVdelta1+ TCRVdelta2- thymocytes. These TCRs come from a boy in the first two years of life who had congenital heart surgery.

This clone was counted only a few times. The chain links TRDV1 to TRDJ1; 7 positions agree with TRDD3. V shed 0 bases and J 4 bases; nucleotides not matched to a gene: 14. This CDR3 spans 18 amino acids. CDR1 and CDR2 (germline): TSWWSYY, QGS. The CDR3 DNA follows: TGTGCTCTTGGGGAACTCCTCCCTACACCTGGGGATAGCGATAAACTCATCTTT. Encoded protein: CALGELLPTPGDSDKLIF.

V and J are TRDV1 and TRDJ1, with TRDD3 identical over 9 bases. CDR3 length: 17 residues. Germline-derived CDR1 and CDR2 are TSWWSYY and QGS. Germline trimming cut 1 base from V and 2 bases from J; bases unmatched to any gene: 8. CDR3 coding DNA: TGTGCTCTTGGGGAACAGAGGGGATACGGGGCGACCGATAAACTCATCTTT. This encodes CALGEQRGYGATDKLIF.

The chain joins TRDV1 to TRDJ1, with D possibly being TRDD2 (5 bases). Looked up from germline, CDR1 is TSWWSYY and CDR2 is QGS. This CDR3 has 15 residues. V gave up 5 bases and J gave up 7 bases, with 20 bases separating them. In nucleotides, the CDR3 is TGTGCTCTTGGGTACTTCCCGAAACTCGCCCGTAAACTCATCTTT. Protein: CALGYFPKLARKLIF.

This clone was seen only a few times. The chain uses TRDV1 and TRDJ1, with a tentative D call TRDD3 (6 bases). The CDR3 sequence is 24 residues long. V was shortened by 4 bases and J by 2 bases, with 41 bases between the two germline ends. The germline V gene encodes CDR1 TSWWSYY and CDR2 QGS. Written as DNA, the CDR3 is TGTGCTCTTGGGGTACCCTCTCTTCTAGGCCTTTCGGCTCTGATGGGGGCTTCGACCGATAAACTCATCTTT. Its translation: CALGVPSLLGLSALMGASTDKLIF.

The chain employs TRDV1 and TRDJ1, with 7 bases matching TRDD3. J gave up 1 base and V 1 base, and 12 bases lay outside the gene matches. CDR3 length equals 18 residues. Germline V gives CDR1 TSWWSYY, CDR2 QGS. The chain's CDR3 is CALGEPPCGGDRTDKLIF. In DNA, the CDR3 is TGTGCTCTTGGGGAACCGCCGTGCGGGGGGGATCGCACCGATAAACTCATCTTT.

The V and J genes are TRDV1 and TRDJ1, with 12 bases lining up with TRDD3. CDR3 length: 22 amino acids. Germline V gene data show CDR1 as TSWWSYY and CDR2 as QGS. J was trimmed by 0 bases and V by 4 bases; bases with no gene match: 21. This CDR3 reads CALGGLPPTSYWGIQDTDKLIF. CDR3 DNA: TGTGCTCTTGGGGGCCTTCCCCCTACCTCGTACTGGGGGATACAGGACACCGATAAACTCATCTTT.

The chain couples TRDV2 to TRDJ1; no definite D call. The germline V gene has CDR1 GEAIGNYY and CDR2 EKD. The CDR3 runs 14 residues. The ends were cut back, 0 bases at V and 12 bases at J, with 19 bases in the middle. The CDR3 loop is CACDTEWARRMVIF. In DNA, the CDR3 is TGTGCCTGTGACACCGAGTGGGCCCGGAGGATGGTCATCTTT.

The genes are TRDV1 and TRDJ1, with D perhaps TRDD3 (10 bases). V was clipped by 0 bases and J by 0 bases, with 38 bases between them. From germline, CDR1 is TSWWSYY and CDR2 QGS. The CDR3 runs 25 residues. The CDR3 loop reads CALGELTPRFLPTGGWLKYTDKLIF. The DNA of the CDR3 is TGTGCTCTTGGGGAACTGACCCCACGCTTCCTTCCTACTGGGGGATGGCTGAAGTACACCGATAAACTCATCTTT.

The table lists this clone with a few counts. V usage is TRDV1 and J usage is TRDJ1; TRDD2 might be the D (6 bases). V lost 4 bases and J lost 0, with 12 bases in between. CDR1 is TSWWSYY and CDR2 is QGS in the germline V gene. The CDR3 has 15 amino acids. CDR3: CALGVIPRHTDKLIF. The CDR3 DNA follows: TGTGCTCTTGGGGTCATTCCTAGACACACCGATAAACTCATCTTT.

There are a few counts of this clone. The chain joins TRDV1 to TRDJ1; 13 nucleotides line up with TRDD3. In germline, CDR1 is TSWWSYY, CDR2 QGS. V dropped 2 bases and J dropped 1; count of bases not matched to a gene: 34. The CDR3 covers 27 residues. For the CDR3, the DNA is TGTGCTCTTGGGGAAGGGGCCTTCCTACTCGTACTGGGGGATACGACGAGCGTGTATTGGTCCACCGATAAACTCATCTTT. Translation: CALGEGAFLLVLGDTTSVYWSTDKLIF.